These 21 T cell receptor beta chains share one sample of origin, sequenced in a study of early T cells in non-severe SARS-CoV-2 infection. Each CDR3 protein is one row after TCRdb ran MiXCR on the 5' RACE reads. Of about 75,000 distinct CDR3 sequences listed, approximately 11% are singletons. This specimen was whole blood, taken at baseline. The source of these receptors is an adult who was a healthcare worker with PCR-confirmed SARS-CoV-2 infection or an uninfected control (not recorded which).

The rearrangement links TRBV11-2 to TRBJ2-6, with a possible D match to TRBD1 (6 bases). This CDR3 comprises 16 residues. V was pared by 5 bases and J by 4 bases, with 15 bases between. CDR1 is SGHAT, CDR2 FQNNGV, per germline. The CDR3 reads CASSRLQGAGANVLTF. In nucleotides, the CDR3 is TGTGCCAGCAGCAGGTTACAGGGTGCAGGGGCCAACGTCCTGACTTTC.

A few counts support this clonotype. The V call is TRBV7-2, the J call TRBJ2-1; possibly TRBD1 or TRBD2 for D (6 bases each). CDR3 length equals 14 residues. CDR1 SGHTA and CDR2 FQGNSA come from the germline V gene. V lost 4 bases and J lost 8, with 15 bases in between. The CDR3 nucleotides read TGTGCCAGCAGCTCACAGGGTGGGGAGGATGAGCAGTTCTTC. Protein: CASSSQGGEDEQFF.

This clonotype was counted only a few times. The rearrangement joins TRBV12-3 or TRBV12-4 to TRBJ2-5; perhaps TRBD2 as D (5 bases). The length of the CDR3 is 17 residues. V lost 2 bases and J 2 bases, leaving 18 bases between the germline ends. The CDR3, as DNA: TGTGCCAGCAGTTTAACCCACCCCGAGGGAAGACAAGAGACCCAGTACTTC. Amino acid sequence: CASSLTHPEGRQETQYF.

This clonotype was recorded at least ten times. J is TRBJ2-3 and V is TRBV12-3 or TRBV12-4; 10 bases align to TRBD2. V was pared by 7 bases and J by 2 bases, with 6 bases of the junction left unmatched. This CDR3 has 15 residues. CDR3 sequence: CASTIAGGPTDTQYF. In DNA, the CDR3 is TGTGCCAGCACAATAGCGGGGGGCCCCACAGATACGCAGTATTTT.

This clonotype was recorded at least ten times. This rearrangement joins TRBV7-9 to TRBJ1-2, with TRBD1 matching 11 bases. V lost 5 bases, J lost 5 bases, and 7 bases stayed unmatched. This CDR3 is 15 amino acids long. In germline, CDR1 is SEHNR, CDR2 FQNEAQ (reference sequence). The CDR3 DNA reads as TGTGCCAGCAGCCCACTAGGACAGGGGGCTTATGGCTACACCTTC. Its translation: CASSPLGQGAYGYTF.

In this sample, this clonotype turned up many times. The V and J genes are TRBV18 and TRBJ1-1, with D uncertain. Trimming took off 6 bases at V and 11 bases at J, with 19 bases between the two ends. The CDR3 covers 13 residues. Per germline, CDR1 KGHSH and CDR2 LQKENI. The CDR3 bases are TGTGCCAGCTCCCTCGAAAGGATTCTCAACGCTTTCTTT. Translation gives CASSLERILNAFF. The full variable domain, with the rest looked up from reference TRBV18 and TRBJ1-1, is NAGVMQNPRHLVRRRGQEARLRCSPMKGHSHVYWYRQLPEEGLKFMVYLQKENIIDESGMPKERFSAEFPKEGPSILRIQQVVRGDSAAYFCASSLERILNAFFGQGTRLTVV.

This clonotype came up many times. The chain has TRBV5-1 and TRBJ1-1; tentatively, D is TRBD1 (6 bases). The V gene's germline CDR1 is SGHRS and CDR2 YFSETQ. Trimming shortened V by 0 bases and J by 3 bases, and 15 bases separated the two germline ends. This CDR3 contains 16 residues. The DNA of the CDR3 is TGCGCCAGCAGCTTGGGAGGGCGGGGGGCCGACACTGAAGCTTTCTTT. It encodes CASSLGGRGADTEAFF.

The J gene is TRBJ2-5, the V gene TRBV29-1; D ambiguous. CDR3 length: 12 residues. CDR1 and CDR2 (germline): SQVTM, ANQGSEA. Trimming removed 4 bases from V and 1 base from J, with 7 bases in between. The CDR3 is CSVGDSQETQYF. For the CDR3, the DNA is TGCAGCGTTGGGGATTCCCAAGAGACCCAGTACTTC.

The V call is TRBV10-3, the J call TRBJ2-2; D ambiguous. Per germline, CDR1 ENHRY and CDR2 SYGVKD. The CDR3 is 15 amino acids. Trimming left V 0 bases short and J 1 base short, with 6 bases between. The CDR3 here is CAISESPGNTGELFF. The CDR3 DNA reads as TGTGCCATCAGTGAGTCCCCGGGGAACACCGGGGAGCTGTTTTTT.

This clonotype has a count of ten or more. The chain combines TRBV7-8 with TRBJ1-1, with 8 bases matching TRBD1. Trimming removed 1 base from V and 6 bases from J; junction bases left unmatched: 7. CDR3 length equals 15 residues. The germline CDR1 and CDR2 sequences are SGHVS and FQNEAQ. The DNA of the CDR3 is TGTGCCAGCAGCTTAGTAGACAGGGGTCGCGCTGAAGCTTTCTTT. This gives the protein CASSLVDRGRAEAFF.

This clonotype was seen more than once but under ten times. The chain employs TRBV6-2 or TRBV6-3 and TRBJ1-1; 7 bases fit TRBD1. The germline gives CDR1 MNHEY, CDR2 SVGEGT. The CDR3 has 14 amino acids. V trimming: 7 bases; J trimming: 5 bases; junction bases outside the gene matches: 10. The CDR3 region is CASTPRQGLTEAFF. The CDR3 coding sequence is TGTGCCAGCACCCCAAGACAGGGATTGACTGAAGCTTTCTTT.

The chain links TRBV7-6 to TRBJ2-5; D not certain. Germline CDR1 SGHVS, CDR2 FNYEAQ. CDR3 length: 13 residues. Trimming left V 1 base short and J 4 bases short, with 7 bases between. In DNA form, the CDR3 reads TGTGCCAGCAGCTTAGGAGGCGGAGAGACCCAGTACTTC. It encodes CASSLGGGETQYF.

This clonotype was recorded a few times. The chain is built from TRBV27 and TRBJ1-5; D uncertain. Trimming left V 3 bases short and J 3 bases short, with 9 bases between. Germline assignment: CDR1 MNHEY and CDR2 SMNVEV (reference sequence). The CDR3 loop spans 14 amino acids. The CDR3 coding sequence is TGTGCCAGCAGTTTGGTCAGTTCCAATCAGCCCCAGCATTTT. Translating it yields CASSLVSSNQPQHF.

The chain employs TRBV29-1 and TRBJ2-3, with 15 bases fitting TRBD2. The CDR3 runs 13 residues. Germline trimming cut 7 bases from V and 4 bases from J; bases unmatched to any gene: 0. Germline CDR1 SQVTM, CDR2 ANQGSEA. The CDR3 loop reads CSGTSGGADTQYF. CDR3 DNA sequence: TGCAGCGGGACTAGCGGGGGGGCAGATACGCAGTATTTT.

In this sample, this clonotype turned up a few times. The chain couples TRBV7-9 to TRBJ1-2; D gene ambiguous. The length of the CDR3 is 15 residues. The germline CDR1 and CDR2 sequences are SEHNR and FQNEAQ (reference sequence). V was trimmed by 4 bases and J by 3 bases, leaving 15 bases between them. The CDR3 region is CASSYPGREYYGYTF. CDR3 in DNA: TGTGCCAGCAGCTATCCCGGGCGGGAGTACTATGGCTACACCTTC.

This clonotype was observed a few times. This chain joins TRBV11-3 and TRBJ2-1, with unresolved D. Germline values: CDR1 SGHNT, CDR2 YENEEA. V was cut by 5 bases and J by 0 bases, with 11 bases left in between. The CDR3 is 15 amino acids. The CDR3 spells CASSPRLSSYNEQFF. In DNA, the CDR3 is TGTGCCAGCAGCCCGCGACTGAGCTCCTACAATGAGCAGTTCTTC.

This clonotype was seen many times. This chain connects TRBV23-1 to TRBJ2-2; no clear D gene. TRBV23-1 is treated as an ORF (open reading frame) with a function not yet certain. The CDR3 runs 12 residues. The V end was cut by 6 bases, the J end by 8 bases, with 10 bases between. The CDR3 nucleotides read TGCGCCAGCAGACACAGACGGGGGGAGCTGTTTTTT. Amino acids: CASRHRRGELFF.

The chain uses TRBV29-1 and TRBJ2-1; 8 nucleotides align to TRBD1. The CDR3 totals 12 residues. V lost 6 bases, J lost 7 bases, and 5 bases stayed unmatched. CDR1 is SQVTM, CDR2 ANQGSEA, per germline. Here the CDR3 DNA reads TGCAGCGTCCGGACAGGGACGAATGAGCAGTTCTTC. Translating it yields CSVRTGTNEQFF.

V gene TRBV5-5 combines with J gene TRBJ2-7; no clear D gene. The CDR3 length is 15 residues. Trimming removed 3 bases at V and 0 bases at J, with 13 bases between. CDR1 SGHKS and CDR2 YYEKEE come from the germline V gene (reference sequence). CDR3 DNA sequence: TGTGCCAGCAGCTCCGACGGACGGAGCTCCTACGAGCAGTACTTC. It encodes CASSSDGRSSYEQYF.

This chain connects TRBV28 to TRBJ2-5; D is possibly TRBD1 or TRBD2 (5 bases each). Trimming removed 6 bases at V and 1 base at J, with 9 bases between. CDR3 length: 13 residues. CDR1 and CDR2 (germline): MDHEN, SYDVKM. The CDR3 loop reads CASRGTVQETQYF. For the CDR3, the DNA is TGTGCCAGCAGGGGGACGGTCCAAGAGACCCAGTACTTC.

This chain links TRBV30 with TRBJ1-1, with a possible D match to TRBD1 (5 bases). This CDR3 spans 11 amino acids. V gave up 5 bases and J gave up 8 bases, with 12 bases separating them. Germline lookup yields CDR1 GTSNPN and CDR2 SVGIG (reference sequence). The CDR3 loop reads CAWSDKEEAFF. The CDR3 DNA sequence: TGTGCCTGGTCGGACAAGGAAGAAGCTTTCTTT.